This TCR beta chain was recorded in a study of cytomegalovirus exposure and HLA in healthy donors. Looking at the study overall: As an earlier analysis found, 150 million to 200 million T cells yielded 95 million to 130 million unique TCR beta sequences.

Concerning this clone: Its antigen is as yet unknown.

Whole-study findings and limits: Productive status was seen about 90% or about 30% of the time for most TCR beta V segments in an earlier analysis. Cytomegalovirus status was reportedly diagnosed by the classifier with high specificity and sensitivity.

Both 60 Vbeta primers and 13 Jbeta primers went into the PCR. Sequencing used immunoSEQ multiplex PCR; TCRdb keeps in-frame clones, though not all of them. The sample yields under 150,000 clones, 82% seen once. The CDR3 has 12 amino acids. Germline assignment: CDR1 SGHAT and CDR2 FQNNGV. V shed 6 bases and J shed 4 bases, with 7 bases lying between them. J is TRBJ1-3 and V is TRBV11-2; D gene unclear. This TCR came from a woman between 18 and 29 years old in good health and CMV-seronegative. What was sequenced was PBMCs. CDR3 sequence: CASSQQGNTIYF. For the CDR3, the DNA is TGTGCCAGCAGTCAACAAGGAAACACCATATATTTT.